Sequencing of this TCR beta chain was carried out in a study of Ad26.COV2.S vaccination and SARS-CoV-2 variants. Treatment specified: roughly 18 received Ad26.COV2.S at low or high dose, single or two shots; 5 received placebo; per-sample allocation not given. Samples analyzed were those drawn on day 63 after the first vaccine or placebo injection. Vaccination used an Ad26 vector expressing Wuhan-strain SARS-CoV-2 spike. The assay was immunoSEQ multiplex PCR, and TCRdb's table has in-frame clones only and misses some. The repertoire includes some 390,000 clones, over 75% of them detected once, and 1.9% sits in the top ten. Study observations and caveats: Greater spike-specific TCR breadth was seen in vaccine recipients than in placebo recipients.

Note on this clone: The antigen is not known.

The CDR3 has 13 amino acids. The V segment lost 7 bases and the J segment 14 bases; nucleotides outside the gene matches: 11. The V gene's germline CDR1 is MNHEY and CDR2 SMNVEV (reference sequence). The sequence was obtained from a person aged 18-60 years who received the Ad26.COV2.S COVID-19 vaccine or a placebo. The V and J genes are TRBV27 and TRBJ2-1; TRBD2 agrees at 10 bases. Sequences were derived from peripheral blood, sampled in a trial of Ad26.COV2.S vaccine versus placebo. CDR3 nucleotide sequence: TGTGCCAGCACGACGTTAGCGGGAGGCGAGAAGTTCTTC. Translating gives CASTTLAGGEKFF.